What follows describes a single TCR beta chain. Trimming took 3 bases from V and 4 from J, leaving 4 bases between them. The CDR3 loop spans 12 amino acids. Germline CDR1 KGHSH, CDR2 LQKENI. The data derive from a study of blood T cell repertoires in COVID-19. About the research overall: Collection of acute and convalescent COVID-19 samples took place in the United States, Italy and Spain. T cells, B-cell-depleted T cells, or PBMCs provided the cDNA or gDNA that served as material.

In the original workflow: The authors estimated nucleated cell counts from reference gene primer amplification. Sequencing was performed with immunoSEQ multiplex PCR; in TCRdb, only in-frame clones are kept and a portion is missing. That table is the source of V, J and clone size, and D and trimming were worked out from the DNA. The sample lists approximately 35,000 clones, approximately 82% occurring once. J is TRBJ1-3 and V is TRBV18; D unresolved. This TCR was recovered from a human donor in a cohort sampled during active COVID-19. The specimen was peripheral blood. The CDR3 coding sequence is TGTGCCAGCTCACCGGAGGGAAACACCATATATTTT. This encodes CASSPEGNTIYF.